This T cell receptor beta chain derives from a study of response to subunit inactivated influenza vaccine. TCRdb analysed the RT-PCR reads with MiXCR anew, one entry per CDR3 protein. The sample contains 500,000 to 600,000 distinct CDR3 sequences, approximately 10% of which appear only once. The CDR3 runs to 13 residues. Germline V CDR1 and CDR2: MNHNS, SASEGT. Trimming removed 6 bases from V and 7 bases from J, with 16 bases in between. This clonotype turned up a few times. The same data also went into a second study, on T cells expressing NK-cell markers. That study adds: TCR beta libraries carry UMIs added by 5'RACE template switching.

This specimen consisted of PBMCs from blood, obtained on the day of vaccination. This clonotype was sampled from a man aged 45 to 65 who received an inactivated influenza vaccine. The chain carries TRBV6-1 and TRBJ2-7; possible D gene TRBD2, 5 bases. The CDR3 reads CASSASSRGEQYF. DNA of the CDR3: TGTGCCAGCAGCGCAAGTTCACGAGGGGAGCAGTACTTC.